These 16 T cell receptor beta chains share one sample of origin, sequenced in a study of T cell changes during pregnancy in multiple sclerosis. Sequenced by immunoSEQ multiplex PCR; TCRdb stores in-frame clones only, minus some. This table has about 59,000 clones, around 89% appearing once. The specimen was peripheral blood, collected in the first trimester of pregnancy. The receptor source for this set is a female donor in good health, enrolled as a control in a pregnancy study.

The CDR3 region has the DNA TGTGCCAGCAGCTTATACGACAGGAGCTCCTACAATGAGCAGTTCTTC. As protein: CASSLYDRSSYNEQFF. The chain couples TRBV5-5 to TRBJ2-1, with D tentatively TRBD1 (6 bases). CDR1 and CDR2 from the germline V gene are SGHKS and YYEKEE (reference sequence). V lost 2 bases, J lost 0 bases, and 12 bases lay in between. The CDR3 contains 16 residues. Full variable domain (remainder filled in from reference TRBV5-5 and TRBJ2-1): DAGVTQSPTHLIKTRGQQVTLRCSPISGHKSVSWYQQVLGQGPQFIFQYYEKEERGRGNFPDRFSARQFPNYSSELNVNALLLGDSALYLCASSLYDRSSYNEQFFGPGTRLTVL.

CDR3 bases: TGCGCCAGCAGCCCCCAGGGGGCTGGGGCCAACGTCCTGACTTTC. Translated: CASSPQGAGANVLTF. The chain recombines TRBV5-1 with TRBJ2-6; 7 bases fit TRBD1. The germline V gene encodes CDR1 SGHRS and CDR2 YFSETQ. V dropped 4 bases and J dropped 2; count of bases not matched to a gene: 3. This CDR3 region has 15 residues.

This clone was seen only a few times. The chain combines TRBV7-9 with TRBJ2-7; 10 nucleotides match TRBD2. With V trimmed by 5 bases and J by 1 base, 8 bases remained unmatched. Germline lookup yields CDR1 SEHNR and CDR2 FQNEAQ (reference sequence). The CDR3 has 16 amino acids. The CDR3 loop reads CASSPSSGLASYEQYF. CDR3 sequence (DNA): TGTGCCAGCAGCCCCTCCTCGGGACTAGCGTCCTACGAGCAGTACTTC. The variable domain in full, with the rest retrieved from reference TRBV7-9 and TRBJ2-7, is DTGVSQNPRHKITKRGQNVTFRCDPISEHNRLYWYRQTLGQGPEFLTYFQNEAQLEKSRLLSDRFSAERPKGSFSTLEIQRTEQGDSAMYLCASSPSSGLASYEQYFGPGTRLTVT.

The V gene is TRBV5-4, the J gene TRBJ2-3; 7 bases are shared with TRBD2. The CDR3 length is 16 residues. In germline, CDR1 is SGHNT, CDR2 YYREEE (reference sequence). Trimming removed 2 bases from V and 0 bases from J; junction bases left unmatched: 6. CDR3 sequence (DNA): TGTGCCAGCAGCTTCCGCCTAGCGGTTAGCACAGATACGCAGTATTTT. Its translation is CASSFRLAVSTDTQYF.

The chain uses TRBV6-5 and TRBJ2-3, with TRBD2 as a possible D gene (6 bases). CDR1 MNHEY and CDR2 SVGAGI come from the germline V gene. The CDR3 consists of 14 residues. V shed 2 bases and J shed 3 bases, with 9 bases lying between them. The CDR3 nucleotides read TGTGCCAGCAGTTACGGGGGGACGACAGATACGCAGTATTTT. Its protein product is CASSYGGTTDTQYF.

The CDR3 here is CASSWGQYSSYEQYF. Written as DNA, the CDR3 is TGTGCCAGCAGCTGGGGACAGTATAGCTCCTACGAGCAGTACTTC. This sequence joins TRBV7-8 and TRBJ2-7; 7 bases fit TRBD1. CDR3 length: 15 residues. Unmatched junction bases numbered 6, after V lost 4 bases and J lost 0 bases. Looked up from germline, CDR1 is SGHVS and CDR2 is FQNEAQ.

The sample holds one count of this clone. The J gene is TRBJ2-3, the V gene TRBV9, with 7 nucleotides matching TRBD2. The CDR3 spans 16 residues. Losses at the gene ends were 0 bases for V and 4 bases for J; bases not matched to a gene: 8. Germline lookup yields CDR1 SGDLS and CDR2 YYNGEE. CDR3 region: CASSVDPQGGSDTQYF. The CDR3 region has the DNA TGTGCCAGCAGCGTAGATCCGCAGGGAGGGTCAGATACGCAGTATTTT.

This clone occurred a few times. This chain uses TRBV18 with TRBJ1-1; TRBD1 matches at 7 bases. Trimming cost V 4 bases and J 3 bases; bases outside gene matches: 8. The CDR3 has 15 amino acids. In germline, CDR1 is KGHSH, CDR2 LQKENI. This chain's CDR3 is CASSHSYRGDTEAFF. For the CDR3, the DNA is TGTGCCAGCTCACACTCCTACAGGGGAGACACTGAAGCTTTCTTT.

This clone was found a few times. V and J are TRBV11-3 and TRBJ1-1; D is unresolved. Germline CDR1 reads SGHNT; CDR2 reads YENEEA. This CDR3 region has 14 residues. Trimming left V 6 bases short and J 2 bases short, with 13 bases between. CDR3 DNA sequence: TGTGCCAGCAGTCGTCAGGCAATTAACACTGAAGCTTTCTTT. Its translation: CASSRQAINTEAFF.

The V call is TRBV4-3, the J call TRBJ1-2, with TRBD1 matching over 7 bases. V lost 4 bases, J lost 0 bases, and 8 bases stayed unmatched. CDR1 LGHNA and CDR2 YSLEER come from the germline V gene. The CDR3 extends over 16 amino acids. CDR3 region: CASSPTPGQANYGYTF. The CDR3 nucleotides are TGCGCCAGCAGCCCTACCCCCGGACAGGCTAACTATGGCTACACCTTC.

CDR3 protein: CASSFWSGSGANVLTF. The CDR3 nucleotides read TGTGCCAGCAGTTTTTGGTCAGGGTCCGGGGCCAACGTCCTGACTTTC. V gene TRBV6-5 combines with J gene TRBJ2-6; a possible D gene is TRBD1 (5 bases). The CDR3 spans 16 residues. Trimming stripped 4 bases from V and 4 bases from J, with 14 bases between. The germline V gene encodes CDR1 MNHEY and CDR2 SVGAGI.

This chain uses TRBV15 with TRBJ1-1, with 7 positions matching TRBD1. J gave up 0 bases and V 3 bases, and 4 bases lay outside the gene matches. CDR3 length: 15 amino acids. CDR1 LNHNV and CDR2 YYDKDF come from the germline V gene (reference sequence). The CDR3, as DNA: TGTGCCACCAGCAGCCTGGACAGGATGAACACTGAAGCTTTCTTT. Translating gives CATSSLDRMNTEAFF.

The CDR3 bases are TGCGCCAGCAGCCAACAGGGGGCAGGAGGCTATGGCTACACCTTC. It yields the protein CASSQQGAGGYGYTF. The chain joins TRBV5-1 to TRBJ1-2, with 9 bases fitting TRBD1. This CDR3 spans 15 amino acids. V trimming: 4 bases; J trimming: 4 bases; junction bases outside the gene matches: 8. Per the germline V gene, CDR1 is SGHRS and CDR2 is YFSETQ.

In this sample, this clone turned up once. The J gene is TRBJ1-2, the V gene TRBV12-5; TRBD1 agrees at 10 bases. The CDR3 has 13 residues. CDR1 is LGHNT and CDR2 is FRNRAP in the germline V gene. V trimming: 3 bases; J trimming: 6 bases; junction bases outside the gene matches: 1. The CDR3 spells CASGFGTGDGYTF. CDR3 nucleotides: TGTGCTAGTGGTTTTGGGACAGGGGATGGCTACACCTTC.

The V gene is TRBV2, the J gene TRBJ2-5, with a possible D match to TRBD2 (5 bases). V lost 6 bases and J lost 1, with 9 bases in between. The CDR3 extends over 13 amino acids. Germline lookup yields CDR1 SNHLY and CDR2 FYNNEI. CDR3 DNA sequence: TGTGCCAGCAGGTTCGGGGTCCAAGAGACCCAGTACTTC. This sequence encodes CASRFGVQETQYF.

J is TRBJ2-7 and V is TRBV4-2, with D perhaps matching TRBD1 (5 bases). CDR1 and CDR2 from the germline V gene are LGHNA and YNFKEQ. The CDR3 runs 13 residues. V lost 6 bases to trimming and J lost 1 base, with 10 bases between them. The CDR3 DNA reads TGTGCCAGCAGGGAGACAGCTTCCTACGAGCAGTACTTC. It is translated as CASRETASYEQYF.